Presented here are 8 T cell receptor beta chains from one specimen sequenced in a study of OX40 agonist ivuxolimab in advanced cancers. Libraries were prepared by immunoSEQ multiplex PCR; TCRdb keeps only in-frame clonotypes and omits some of them. Of roughly 53,000 clones in the sample, 75% to 90% are singletons; the top ten hold about 50%. The material was CD4+ or CD8+ T cells sorted from blood, obtained in a trial of the OX40 agonist ivuxolimab. The receptors here all came from an adult with an advanced solid tumor such as melanoma, head and neck, liver or kidney cancer.

The rearrangement joins TRBV9 to TRBJ1-2, with D unresolved. CDR1 and CDR2 from the germline V gene are SGDLS and YYNGEE. The CDR3 spans 13 residues. V lost 0 bases and J 8 bases, leaving 11 bases between the germline ends. The CDR3 spells CASSVGISMGYTF. As DNA, the CDR3 is TGTGCCAGCAGCGTAGGGATCTCTATGGGCTACACCTTC.

The rearrangement joins TRBV6-5 to TRBJ2-4; D remains unclear. Germline loops: CDR1 MNHEY, CDR2 SVGAGI. V lost 6 bases to trimming and J lost 6 bases, with 12 bases between them. The length of the CDR3 is 13 residues. DNA for the CDR3: TGTGCCAGCAGAACGCTGATGGGAAACATTCAGTACTTC. Translated: CASRTLMGNIQYF.

This clone was seen once. The V gene is TRBV29-1, the J gene TRBJ2-5; D not resolved. Trimming removed 4 bases from V and 5 bases from J, with 11 bases in between. CDR1 SQVTM and CDR2 ANQGSEA come from the germline V gene. The CDR3 totals 12 residues. The CDR3: CSVVLGPETQYF. As DNA, the CDR3 is TGCAGCGTTGTACTGGGTCCGGAGACCCAGTACTTC.

The genes are TRBV11-2 and TRBJ2-7, with D unresolved. Trimming stripped 2 bases from V and 4 bases from J, with 3 bases between. Germline CDR1 reads SGHAT; CDR2 reads FQNNGV. The CDR3 has 11 residues. This CDR3 is CASSLQYEQYF. The CDR3 DNA reads as TGTGCCAGCAGCTTACAATACGAGCAGTACTTC.

The CDR3 region has the DNA TGTGCCTGTGGGGCCACCACGGACGAGCAGTACTTC. This translates into CACGATTDEQYF. The chain has TRBV19 and TRBJ2-7, with D possibly being TRBD1 (5 bases). This CDR3 spans 12 amino acids. Trimming took off 11 bases at V and 5 bases at J, with 16 bases between the two ends. Germline V gene data show CDR1 as LNHDA and CDR2 as SQIVND (reference sequence).

The V and J genes are TRBV4-3 and TRBJ2-3, with 11 bases identical to TRBD1. CDR1 is LGHNA and CDR2 is YSLEER in the germline V gene. The CDR3 is made up of 18 amino acids. V dropped 9 bases and J dropped 6; count of bases not matched to a gene: 20. In DNA form, the CDR3 reads TGCGCCAGTAGTGGGACAGGGGGAAAGGGGACCACCACGGATACGCAGTATTTT. Protein product: CASSGTGGKGTTTDTQYF.

This clone was picked up a small number of times. The CDR3 DNA reads as TGTGCCAGTAGTATATCGACGAATACCTACGAGCAGTACTTC. Its translation is CASSISTNTYEQYF. The genes are TRBV19 and TRBJ2-7, with unresolved D. The CDR3 is 14 residues long. With 2 bases removed from V and 2 bases from J, the gap between germline ends came to 10 bases. Looked up from germline, CDR1 is LNHDA and CDR2 is SQIVND (reference sequence).

Concerning this clone itself: This CDR3 is also generated by other DNA sequences in the sample. The genes are TRBV29-1 and TRBJ2-3; unclear D gene. Germline CDR1 and CDR2: SQVTM and ANQGSEA. This CDR3 region has 13 residues. Trimming left V 7 bases short and J 5 bases short, with 16 bases between. DNA for the CDR3: TGCAGCGCCACGACTTTAGCAGGAGATACGCAGTATTTT. This gives the protein CSATTLAGDTQYF.